This is a list of T cell receptor beta chains from one sample in a study of blood T cell repertoires in COVID-19. The protocol was immunoSEQ multiplex PCR, while the TCRdb copy is restricted to in-frame clones and leaves out a portion. This table has approximately 200,000 clones, 80% to 85% appearing once. Sequences were obtained from peripheral blood. These receptors all stem from a woman aged 60-70 years who had recovered from COVID-19. CDR3s include the opening cysteine and the closing phenylalanine or tryptophan. Fields, in order: clone size, V gene, D gene, J gene, CDR3 DNA, CDR3 protein. The D gene is left open where the match is weak. A row's size may be missing; if present it is once, few, many or a size class.

few	TRBV5-5	-	TRBJ2-7	TGTGCCAGCAGCTCCAGGGCCTCCTACGAGCAGTACTTC	CASSSRASYEQYF
-	TRBV5-1	TRBD2	TRBJ2-3	TGCGCCAGCAGCCTCCGCGGGGGGCCTATGACAGATACGCAGTATTTT	CASSLRGGPMTDTQYF
-	TRBV2	TRBD1	TRBJ1-6	TGTGCCAGCAGTCCTGACAGGGGGAGCTCCTATAATTCACCCCTCCACTTT	CASSPDRGSSYNSPLHF
few	TRBV6-5	-	TRBJ1-6	TGTGCCAGCAGTTACGATGAGCGCACCCTCAATTCACCCCTCCACTTT	CASSYDERTLNSPLHF
-	TRBV5-1	TRBD1	TRBJ1-2	TGCGCCAGCAGCAAAGACAGGGGCACCAACTATGGCTACACCTTC	CASSKDRGTNYGYTF
-	TRBV6-5	-	TRBJ2-5	TGTGCCAGCACATTTTTGGCAGGGAGGGAGACCCAGTACTTC	CASTFLAGRETQYF
-	TRBV4-3	TRBD2	TRBJ2-7	TGCGCCAGCAGCCAAGATCTAGCGGGGGCCAACGAGCAGTACTTC	CASSQDLAGANEQYF
-	TRBV9	TRBD1	TRBJ2-3	TGTGCCAGCAGCCCGGGGGACAGGGGATCAGATACGCAGTATTTT	CASSPGDRGSDTQYF
-	TRBV18	TRBD1	TRBJ1-5	TGTGCCAGCTCACCACAATCTTACAGGGGCCAGCCCCAGCATTTT	CASSPQSYRGQPQHF
-	TRBV18	TRBD1	TRBJ2-5	TGTGCCAGCTCACTTGAGAGACAGGGGGGATCCCAGTACTTC	CASSLERQGGSQYF
-	TRBV18	TRBD1	TRBJ1-6	TGTGCCAGCTCCCCGGACGGGACAGGACTTTCACCCCTCCACTTT	CASSPDGTGLSPLHF
once	TRBV6-5	-	TRBJ1-5	TGTGCCAGCAGTTACTCGATAGCGGAGCCCCAGCATTTT	CASSYSIAEPQHF
-	TRBV12-5	TRBD1	TRBJ1-1	TGTGCTAGTGGTTTGGTACAGGGGCGTAACACTGAAGCTTTCTTT	CASGLVQGRNTEAFF
-	TRBV21-1	-	TRBJ2-4	TGTGCCAGCAGCAGCCTAGCGATGCTAGCCAAAAACATTCAGTACTTC	CASSSLAMLAKNIQYF
-	TRBV10-3	-	TRBJ1-2	TGTGCCATCAGTGAGGAGGGCCTTAAAGGCTATGGCTACACCTTC	CAISEEGLKGYGYTF
-	TRBV5-6	TRBD2	TRBJ2-3	TGTGCCAGCAGCTTAAGGACTAGGGTAGATACGCAGTATTTT	CASSLRTRVDTQYF
-	TRBV7-9	-	TRBJ1-4	TGTGCCAGCAGCCCGGGACTAAGCGGTGAAAAACTGTTTTTT	CASSPGLSGEKLFF
-	TRBV27	TRBD1	TRBJ1-4	TGTGCCAGCAGTTTAATCCGCGGGACAGGGAGTGAAAAACTGTTTTTT	CASSLIRGTGSEKLFF
-	TRBV27	-	TRBJ2-7	TGTGCCAGCACCGACAGCCTTAATTACGAGCAGTACTTC	CASTDSLNYEQYF
-	TRBV5-8	-	TRBJ2-5	TGTGCCAGCAGCCCGGGAAGGGGGGGCGGCGAGACCCAGTACTTC	CASSPGRGGGETQYF
-	TRBV7-2	TRBD1	TRBJ2-3	TGTGCCAGCAGCTGGCCCATCGACAGGGGCCCGTCCAAGGATACGCAGTATTTT	CASSWPIDRGPSKDTQYF
-	TRBV5-1	TRBD1	TRBJ1-1	TGCGCCAGCAGCCCGGGACAGCTTGGGGGTGAAGCTTTCTTT	CASSPGQLGGEAFF
-	TRBV2	-	TRBJ2-3	TGTGCCATCACATCGGGAAGGACGGACACAGATACGCAGTATTTT	CAITSGRTDTDTQYF
-	TRBV6-2/TRBV6-3	TRBD1	TRBJ2-3	TGTGCCAGCAGCCCTTCGGACAGGGGGCCCACAGATACGCAGTATTTT	CASSPSDRGPTDTQYF
-	TRBV7-6	TRBD2	TRBJ2-3	TGTGCCAGCAGCTTATTTCCCAGGCTAGCGGGGGTCCGCTGGGCAGATACGCAGTATTTT	CASSLFPRLAGVRWADTQYF
-	TRBV7-9	-	TRBJ2-1	TGTGCCAGCAGCTTAGGCCGCTCGGACTATGAGCAGTTCTTC	CASSLGRSDYEQFF
-	TRBV9	-	TRBJ1-4	TGTGCCAGCAGCGTAGCGGGGATCAATGAAAAACTGTTTTTT	CASSVAGINEKLFF
-	TRBV2	-	TRBJ1-1	TGTGCCAGCAGTGAAGCGCTTGGGGGGGCAGGTGAAGCTTTCTTT	CASSEALGGAGEAFF
once	TRBV11-2	-	TRBJ2-7	TGTGCCAGCAGCTTAGATGTGACAGGCTACGAGCAGTACTTC	CASSLDVTGYEQYF
-	TRBV5-4	TRBD1	TRBJ2-7	TGTGCCAGCAGCTTGGTGGACAGGGGTTTCAACGAGCAGTACTTC	CASSLVDRGFNEQYF
-	TRBV7-9	-	TRBJ1-1	TGTGCCAGCAGCTTCCATGACAGACTGAACACTGAAGCTTTCTTT	CASSFHDRLNTEAFF
-	TRBV30	TRBD2	TRBJ2-2	TGTGCCTGGAGTAGCGGGGGGATGGCCGGGGAGCTGTTTTTT	CAWSSGGMAGELFF
once	TRBV5-6	TRBD1	TRBJ1-5	TGTGCCAGCAGCTTGACAGGGGGCAACCAGCCCCAGCATTTT	CASSLTGGNQPQHF
-	TRBV7-6	TRBD2	TRBJ2-5	TGTGCCAGCAGCACTAGCGGAGCCCAAGAGACCCAGTACTTC	CASSTSGAQETQYF
-	TRBV18	TRBD1	TRBJ1-5	TGTGCCAGCTCACGAGAGACAGGGTCCCAGCCCCAGCATTTT	CASSRETGSQPQHF
-	TRBV19	TRBD2	TRBJ2-3	TGTGCCAGTAGTACCGGACTAGGGAGCACAGATACGCAGTATTTT	CASSTGLGSTDTQYF
-	TRBV27	-	TRBJ2-7	TGTGCCAGCCAATCTCTCGAAGGGGGCTCCTACGAGCAGTACTTC	CASQSLEGGSYEQYF
-	TRBV10-3	TRBD2	TRBJ2-5	TGTGCCATCAGTGCGCTAGCGGGGGGGGACCAAGAGACCCAGTACTTC	CAISALAGGDQETQYF
-	TRBV29-1	-	TRBJ2-1	TGCAGTTTCAACGTCGAGGCCAATGAGCAGTTCTTC	CSFNVEANEQFF
-	TRBV24-1	TRBD1	TRBJ1-2	TGTGCCACCAGTGATTTCAATACAGGGGGCGACGGCTACACCTTC	CATSDFNTGGDGYTF
-	TRBV6-5	TRBD1	TRBJ1-2	TGTGCCAGCAGCAGAACTCGCCGGACAGGGGTCGGCTACACCTTC	CASSRTRRTGVGYTF
once	TRBV2	TRBD1	TRBJ1-1	TGTGCCAGCAGTGGACAGGGGAACACTGAAGCTTTCTTT	CASSGQGNTEAFF
-	TRBV11-1	-	TRBJ2-3	TGTGCCAGCAGAAGCCCCCGGGGGGCGGGAGATACGCAGTATTTT	CASRSPRGAGDTQYF
once	TRBV5-1	-	TRBJ2-4	TGCGCCAGCAGCTTGGACGGGGTGGGCATTCAGTACTTC	CASSLDGVGIQYF
-	TRBV7-3	TRBD2	TRBJ2-1	TGTGCCAGCAGCCGTACTAGCGGGGGGGCCCATGAGCAGTTCTTC	CASSRTSGGAHEQFF
-	TRBV6-6	-	TRBJ1-4	TGTGCCAGCAGCCCTAGTTTAGAAAAACTGTTTTTT	CASSPSLEKLFF
-	TRBV13	TRBD1	TRBJ1-6	TGTGCCAGCAGAACCGGGACAGATAATTCACCCCTCCACTTT	CASRTGTDNSPLHF
-	TRBV6-5	-	TRBJ1-1	TGTGCCAGCAGTTACTCTGGAGGGAGGAGGACTGAAGCTTTCTTT	CASSYSGGRRTEAFF
-	TRBV5-1	TRBD2	TRBJ2-3	TGCGCCAGCAGTGGCGGGGGGGTTGAAACAGATACGCAGTATTTT	CASSGGGVETDTQYF
-	TRBV10-3	TRBD2	TRBJ2-2	TGTGCCACCACTCTAGCGGAGGGGACCGGGGAGCTGTTTTTT	CATTLAEGTGELFF
-	TRBV7-2	-	TRBJ2-2	TGTGCCAGCAGCTTAGGGCAGTACACCGGGGAGCTGTTTTTT	CASSLGQYTGELFF
-	TRBV7-2	TRBD2	TRBJ2-5	TGTGCCAGCAGCCAGGAAGCGGGGGCCGGGGAGACCCAGTACTTC	CASSQEAGAGETQYF
-	TRBV5-5	-	TRBJ1-1	TGTGCCAGCAGCTTGGGGCCCCAAAGGGGGGGTGAAGCTTTCTTT	CASSLGPQRGGEAFF
-	TRBV18	TRBD2	TRBJ2-5	TGTGCCAGCTCACCATTCGGGGGGTATGAGACCCAGTACTTC	CASSPFGGYETQYF
-	TRBV12-3/TRBV12-4	-	TRBJ2-3	TGTGCCAGCAGGATTTCGGCAGATACGCAGTATTTT	CASRISADTQYF
-	TRBV4-2	-	TRBJ1-1	TGTGCCAGCAGCCAAGACGGACAGTTATTGAACACTGAAGCTTTCTTT	CASSQDGQLLNTEAFF